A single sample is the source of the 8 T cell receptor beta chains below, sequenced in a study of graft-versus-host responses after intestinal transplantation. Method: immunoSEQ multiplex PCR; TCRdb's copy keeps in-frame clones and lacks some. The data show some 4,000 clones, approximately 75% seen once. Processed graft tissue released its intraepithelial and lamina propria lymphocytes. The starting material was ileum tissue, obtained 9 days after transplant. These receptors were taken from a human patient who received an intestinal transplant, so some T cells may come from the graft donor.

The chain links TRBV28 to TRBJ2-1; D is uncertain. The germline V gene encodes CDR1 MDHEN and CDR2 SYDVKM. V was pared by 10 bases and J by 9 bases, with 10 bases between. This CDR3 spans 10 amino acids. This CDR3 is CATNGPEQFF. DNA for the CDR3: TGTGCCACCAACGGACCTGAGCAGTTCTTC.

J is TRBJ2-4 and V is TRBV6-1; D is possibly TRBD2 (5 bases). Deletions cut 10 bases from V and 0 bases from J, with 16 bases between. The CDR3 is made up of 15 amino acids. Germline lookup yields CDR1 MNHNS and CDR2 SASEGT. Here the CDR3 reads CATRGLFLAKNIQYF. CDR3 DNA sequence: TGTGCCACCCGAGGGCTCTTTTTAGCCAAAAACATTCAGTACTTC.

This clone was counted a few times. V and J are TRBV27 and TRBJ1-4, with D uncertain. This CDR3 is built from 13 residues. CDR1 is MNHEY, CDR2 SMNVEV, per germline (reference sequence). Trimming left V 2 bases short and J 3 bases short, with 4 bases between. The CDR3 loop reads CASSLMSNEKLFF. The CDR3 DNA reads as TGTGCCAGCAGTTTAATGTCTAATGAAAAACTGTTTTTT.

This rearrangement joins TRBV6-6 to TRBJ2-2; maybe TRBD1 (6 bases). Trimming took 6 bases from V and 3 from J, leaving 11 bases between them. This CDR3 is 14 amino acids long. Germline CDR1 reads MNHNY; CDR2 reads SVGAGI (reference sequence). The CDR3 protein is CASRNRVDTGELFF. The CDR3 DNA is TGTGCCAGCAGAAACAGGGTGGACACCGGGGAGCTGTTTTTT.

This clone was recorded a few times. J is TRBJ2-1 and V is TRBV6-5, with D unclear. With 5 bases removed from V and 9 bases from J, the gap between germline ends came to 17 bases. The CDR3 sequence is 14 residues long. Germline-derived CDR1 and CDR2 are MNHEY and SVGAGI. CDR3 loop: CASSLQSSRSEQFF. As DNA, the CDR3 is TGTGCCAGCAGTCTTCAATCCTCCCGGAGTGAGCAGTTCTTC.

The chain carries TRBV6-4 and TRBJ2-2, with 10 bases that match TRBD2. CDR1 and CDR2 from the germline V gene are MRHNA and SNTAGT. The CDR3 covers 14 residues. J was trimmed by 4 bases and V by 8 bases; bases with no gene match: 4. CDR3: CASGVAGGTGELFF. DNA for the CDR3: TGTGCCAGCGGCGTAGCGGGAGGCACCGGGGAGCTGTTTTTT.

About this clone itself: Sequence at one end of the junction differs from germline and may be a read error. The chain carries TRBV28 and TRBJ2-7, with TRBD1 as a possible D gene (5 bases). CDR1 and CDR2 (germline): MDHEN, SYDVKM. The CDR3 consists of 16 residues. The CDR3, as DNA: TGTGCCGGCAGTATTCTGGGGCTCGATCAACCCTACGAGCAGTACTTC. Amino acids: CAGSILGLDQPYEQYF.

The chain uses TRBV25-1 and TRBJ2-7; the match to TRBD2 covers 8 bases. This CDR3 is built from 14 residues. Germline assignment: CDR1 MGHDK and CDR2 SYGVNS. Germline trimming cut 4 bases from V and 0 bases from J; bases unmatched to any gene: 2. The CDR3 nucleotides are TGTGCCAGCAGTGGACTAGCGAGCTCCTACGAGCAGTACTTC. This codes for CASSGLASSYEQYF.